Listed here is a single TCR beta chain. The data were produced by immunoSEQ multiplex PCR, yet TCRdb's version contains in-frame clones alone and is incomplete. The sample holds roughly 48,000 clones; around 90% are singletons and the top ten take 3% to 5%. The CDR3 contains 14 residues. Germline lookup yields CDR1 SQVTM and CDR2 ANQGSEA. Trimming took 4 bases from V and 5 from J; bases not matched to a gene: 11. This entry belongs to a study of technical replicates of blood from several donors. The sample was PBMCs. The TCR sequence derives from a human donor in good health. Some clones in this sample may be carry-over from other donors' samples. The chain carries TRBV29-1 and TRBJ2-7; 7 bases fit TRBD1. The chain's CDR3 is CSVGMRQGIHEQYF. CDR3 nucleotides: TGCAGCGTTGGCATGAGACAGGGAATTCACGAGCAGTACTTC.